Below are 9 T cell receptor beta chains sequenced from a single sample in a study of shared clonotypes between healthy human individuals. The repertoire was sequenced with immunoSEQ multiplex PCR; TCRdb's copy has only in-frame clones and lacks some. Altogether 2 million to 2.5 million clones are present, under 95% being singletons, with the ten largest covering about 0.36%. The material sequenced was naive CD4+ T cells from PBMCs. The subset denotes: CD45RA+ positively selected. The receptors originated from a man between 18 and 35 years old in good health. Some clones in this sample may be carry-over from other donors' samples.

The chain uses TRBV5-1 and TRBJ2-2, with 7 bases matching TRBD2. From germline, CDR1 is SGHRS and CDR2 YFSETQ. Trimming took 2 bases from V and 6 from J; bases not matched to a gene: 7. The CDR3 has 15 residues. The CDR3 bases are TGCGCCAGCAGCTTAGTGGGAGGGCCGGCCGGGGAGCTGTTTTTT. Its protein product is CASSLVGGPAGELFF.

The chain employs TRBV19 and TRBJ2-5; TRBD1 aligns across 8 bases. The junction had 5 bases not matched to a gene; V was cut back by 1 base and J by 4 bases. The germline gives CDR1 LNHDA, CDR2 SQIVND (reference sequence). The CDR3 totals 15 residues. The CDR3 loop reads CASSIVGTGVETQYF. In DNA, the CDR3 is TGTGCCAGTAGTATAGTGGGGACAGGAGTAGAGACCCAGTACTTC.

This rearrangement joins TRBV6-1 to TRBJ2-2; a possible D gene is TRBD2 (5 bases). The germline CDR1 and CDR2 sequences are MNHNS and SASEGT. The CDR3 length is 16 residues. V shed 3 bases and J shed 2 bases, with 13 bases lying between them. The CDR3 here is CASSDLAEPNTGELFF. The CDR3 region has the DNA TGTGCCAGCAGTGATCTAGCCGAACCCAACACCGGGGAGCTGTTTTTT.

The J gene is TRBJ1-1, the V gene TRBV21-1. TRBV21-1 is tagged as a pseudogene. This CDR3 has 14 residues. The DNA for the CDR3 is TGTGCCAGCAGCAAAGGGGGGGGTAACACTGAAGCTTTCTTT. As protein: CASSKGGGNTEAFF.

J is TRBJ2-5 and V is TRBV7-3; 11 nucleotides agree with TRBD1. V trimming: 2 bases; J trimming: 4 bases; junction bases outside the gene matches: 3. From germline, CDR1 is SGHTA and CDR2 FQGTGA. The CDR3 runs 15 residues. The CDR3 DNA is TGTGCCAGCAGCTTATTGGGACAGGGGGGAGAGACCCAGTACTTC. It codes for CASSLLGQGGETQYF.

The gene calls are TRBV18 and TRBJ2-7, with D possibly being TRBD1 (6 bases). Germline values: CDR1 KGHSH, CDR2 LQKENI. The CDR3 length is 15 residues. The V end was cut by 3 bases, the J end by 7 bases, with 19 bases between. CDR3 sequence (DNA): TGTGCCAGCTCACCTAGGGACATCTCCTCGGGTGAGCAGTACTTC. As protein: CASSPRDISSGEQYF.

The chain joins TRBV2 to TRBJ2-1; 7 bases agree with TRBD2. The CDR3 is 14 amino acids. V shed 6 bases and J 7 bases; nucleotides not matched to a gene: 9. CDR1 is SNHLY, CDR2 FYNNEI, per germline. Here the CDR3 DNA reads TGTGCCAGCAGATTGGCGGGAGCTTGGAATGAGCAGTTCTTC. It encodes CASRLAGAWNEQFF.

The chain links TRBV7-6 to TRBJ2-5, with D possibly TRBD2 on 5 matching bases. The germline V gene encodes CDR1 SGHVS and CDR2 FNYEAQ. Between the trimmed V and J ends, which lost 6 bases and 2 bases, there was a span of 10 bases. The CDR3 contains 13 residues. The CDR3: CASRRVRQETQYF. In nucleotides, the CDR3 is TGTGCCAGCAGGCGGGTCCGGCAAGAGACCCAGTACTTC.

This rearrangement joins TRBV4-3 to TRBJ2-7; D possibly corresponds to TRBD1 (6 bases). This CDR3 contains 14 residues. The V gene's germline CDR1 is LGHNA and CDR2 YSLEER. The V and J ends lost 3 bases and 5 bases respectively, with 14 bases between them. The CDR3 DNA reads TGCGCCAGCAGCCACCCAGGGGTCCCCAACGAGCAGTACTTC. It is translated as CASSHPGVPNEQYF.